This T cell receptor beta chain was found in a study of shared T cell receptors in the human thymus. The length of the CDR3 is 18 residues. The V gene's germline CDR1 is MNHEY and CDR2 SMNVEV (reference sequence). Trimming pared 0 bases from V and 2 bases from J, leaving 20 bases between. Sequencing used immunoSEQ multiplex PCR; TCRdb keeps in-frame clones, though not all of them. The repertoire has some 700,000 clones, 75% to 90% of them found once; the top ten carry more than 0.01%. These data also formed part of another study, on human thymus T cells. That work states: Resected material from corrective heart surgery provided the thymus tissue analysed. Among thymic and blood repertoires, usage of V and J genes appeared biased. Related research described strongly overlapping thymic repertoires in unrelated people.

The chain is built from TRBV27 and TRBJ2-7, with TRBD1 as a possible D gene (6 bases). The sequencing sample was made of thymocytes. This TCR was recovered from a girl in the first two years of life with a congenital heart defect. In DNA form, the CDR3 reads TGTGCCAGCAGTTTATCTCTGGTTGTACAGGGAAAGCCCTACGAGCAGTACTTC. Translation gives CASSLSLVVQGKPYEQYF.